This is a list of T cell receptor beta chains from one sample in a study of human T cells and chemical hapten exposure. Each CDR3 protein gets one entry after TCRdb re-called the 5' RACE reads with MiXCR. The repertoire holds 150,000 or so distinct CDR3 sequences, with roughly 4.1% as singletons. These receptors were taken from a female donor in good health. CDR3s include the opening cysteine and the closing phenylalanine or tryptophan. The order of the fields is J gene, clone size, V gene, D gene, CDR3 DNA, CDR3 protein. A D gene is named only where the DNA matches it firmly. Clone size is given for some rows only: seen once, a few or many times, or a class if the clone is expanded.

j_call: TRBJ2-7
clone_size: NA
v_call: TRBV5-1
d_call: NA
cdr3_nt: TGCGCCAGCAGCTTAGGACAGCCGCCCGACGAGCAGTACTTC
cdr3_aa: CASSLGQPPDEQYF

j_call: TRBJ1-2
clone_size: many
v_call: TRBV12-3/TRBV12-4
d_call: NA
cdr3_nt: TGTGCCAGCAGTTGGGGGGGTGGCTACACCTTC
cdr3_aa: CASSWGGGYTF

j_call: TRBJ2-3
clone_size: many
v_call: TRBV7-9
d_call: TRBD2
cdr3_nt: TGTGCCAGCAGCCCCCCGGGACTAGCGGCCACAGATACGCAGTATTTT
cdr3_aa: CASSPPGLAATDTQYF

j_call: TRBJ1-4
clone_size: many
v_call: TRBV5-1
d_call: NA
cdr3_nt: TGCGCCAGCAGCCTTGGCTCTGCCGGGGGTGAAAAACTGTTTTTT
cdr3_aa: CASSLGSAGGEKLFF

j_call: TRBJ1-2
clone_size: NA
v_call: TRBV18
d_call: NA
cdr3_nt: TGTGCCAGCTCACCAGAGGCGTATGGCTACACCTTC
cdr3_aa: CASSPEAYGYTF

j_call: TRBJ1-5
clone_size: many
v_call: TRBV20-1
d_call: NA
cdr3_nt: TGCAGTGCTAGAGACCACGGACGGCTCAATCAGCCCCAGCATTTT
cdr3_aa: CSARDHGRLNQPQHF

j_call: TRBJ1-1
clone_size: many
v_call: TRBV10-3
d_call: TRBD1
cdr3_nt: TGTGCCATCAGGGGGACAGCGGGTGAAGCTTTCTTT
cdr3_aa: CAIRGTAGEAFF

j_call: TRBJ1-1
clone_size: many
v_call: TRBV12-3/TRBV12-4
d_call: NA
cdr3_nt: TGTGCCAGCAGTTTAGTTCCAGGGGCGGGCACTGAAGCTTTCTTT
cdr3_aa: CASSLVPGAGTEAFF

j_call: TRBJ1-1
clone_size: many
v_call: TRBV9
d_call: NA
cdr3_nt: TGTGCCAGCAGCGTAGGGGAAACAGCAAGTAACACTGAAGCTTTCTTT
cdr3_aa: CASSVGETASNTEAFF

j_call: TRBJ2-1
clone_size: many
v_call: TRBV6-5
d_call: TRBD1
cdr3_nt: TGTGCCAGCAGTGGCAGGACAGGCTGGTCCGTGGATGAGCAGTTCTTC
cdr3_aa: CASSGRTGWSVDEQFF

j_call: TRBJ1-6
clone_size: many
v_call: TRBV7-3
d_call: NA
cdr3_nt: TGTGCCAGCAGCTTATTCCCACTAAGCTCCTATAATTCACCCCTCCACTTT
cdr3_aa: CASSLFPLSSYNSPLHF

j_call: TRBJ2-1
clone_size: few
v_call: TRBV7-6
d_call: TRBD2
cdr3_nt: TGTGCCAGCAGCGTTTCTAGCGGGGTGGGCAATGAGCAGTTCTTC
cdr3_aa: CASSVSSGVGNEQFF

j_call: TRBJ2-5
clone_size: many
v_call: TRBV12-3/TRBV12-4
d_call: NA
cdr3_nt: TGTGCCAGCAGTACCCAAGAGACCCAGTACTTC
cdr3_aa: CASSTQETQYF

j_call: TRBJ2-6
clone_size: many
v_call: TRBV7-8
d_call: NA
cdr3_nt: TGTGCCAGCAGCTTAGGGGGTTACCCCTCTGGGGCCAACGTCCTGACTTTC
cdr3_aa: CASSLGGYPSGANVLTF

j_call: TRBJ2-2
clone_size: many
v_call: TRBV12-3/TRBV12-4
d_call: NA
cdr3_nt: TGTGCCAGCAGTTTGCCCAACTCGGGACCCCCTAGGGGGGAGCTGTTTTTT
cdr3_aa: CASSLPNSGPPRGELFF

j_call: TRBJ2-7
clone_size: many
v_call: TRBV7-2
d_call: TRBD2
cdr3_nt: TGTGCCAGCAGCCTTGACAGCGGGACGAGGAGCGAGCAGTACTTC
cdr3_aa: CASSLDSGTRSEQYF

j_call: TRBJ1-4
clone_size: many
v_call: TRBV12-3/TRBV12-4
d_call: NA
cdr3_nt: TGTGCCAGCAGTCTCCGGGGGCAAGCTGAAAAACTGTTTTTT
cdr3_aa: CASSLRGQAEKLFF

j_call: TRBJ2-3
clone_size: NA
v_call: TRBV5-1
d_call: NA
cdr3_nt: TGCGCCAGCAGCCCAAATCTACGGGGCACAGATACGCAGTATTTT
cdr3_aa: CASSPNLRGTDTQYF

j_call: TRBJ1-4
clone_size: few
v_call: TRBV4-2
d_call: NA
cdr3_nt: TGTGCCAGCAGCCAAATTGGGACAACGGCAACTAATGAAAAACTGTTTTTT
cdr3_aa: CASSQIGTTATNEKLFF

j_call: TRBJ2-5
clone_size: many
v_call: TRBV6-2/TRBV6-3
d_call: TRBD2
cdr3_nt: TGTGCCAGCAGTTACTCTAGCGGGGGCCGAGAAGAGACCCAGTACTTC
cdr3_aa: CASSYSSGGREETQYF

j_call: TRBJ2-2
clone_size: NA
v_call: TRBV5-4
d_call: TRBD2
cdr3_nt: TGTGCCAGCAGAAAGCGGGGGGGCCGACGTTTGGCGAACACCGGGGAGCTGTTTTTT
cdr3_aa: CASRKRGGRRLANTGELFF

j_call: TRBJ2-5
clone_size: NA
v_call: TRBV7-2
d_call: NA
cdr3_nt: TGTGCCAGCAGCAACGCTAGGCGGCAAGAGACCCAGTACTTC
cdr3_aa: CASSNARRQETQYF

j_call: TRBJ2-7
clone_size: few
v_call: TRBV27
d_call: TRBD2
cdr3_nt: TGTGCCAGTGGACTAGCGGGGGCTGACGAGCAGTACTTC
cdr3_aa: CASGLAGADEQYF

j_call: TRBJ1-5
clone_size: NA
v_call: TRBV4-1
d_call: NA
cdr3_nt: TGCGCCAGCAGCCAAGAGGGCAGCTTGAGCAATCAGCCCCAGCATTTT
cdr3_aa: CASSQEGSLSNQPQHF

j_call: TRBJ1-2
clone_size: few
v_call: TRBV20-1
d_call: NA
cdr3_nt: TGCAGTGCTAGTGAGGGGTTTAACTATGGCTACACCTTC
cdr3_aa: CSASEGFNYGYTF

j_call: TRBJ1-2
clone_size: many
v_call: TRBV5-1
d_call: NA
cdr3_nt: TGTGCCAGCAGCTTGGGCGGCTATGGCTACACCTTC
cdr3_aa: CASSLGGYGYTF

j_call: TRBJ2-3
clone_size: many
v_call: TRBV20-1
d_call: TRBD2
cdr3_nt: TGCAGTATCGACTGGGGGCTAGCGGGGAGCACAGATACGCAGTATTTT
cdr3_aa: CSIDWGLAGSTDTQYF

j_call: TRBJ2-1
clone_size: few
v_call: TRBV11-3
d_call: NA
cdr3_nt: TGTGCCAGCAGCCGCTCGGGGGGCCCTTACAATGAGCAGTTCTTC
cdr3_aa: CASSRSGGPYNEQFF

j_call: TRBJ2-7
clone_size: many
v_call: TRBV3-1
d_call: NA
cdr3_nt: TGTGCCAGCAGCCAAGTCCAGAGAGCCTACGAGCAGTACTTC
cdr3_aa: CASSQVQRAYEQYF

j_call: TRBJ1-5
clone_size: many
v_call: TRBV6-6
d_call: TRBD1
cdr3_nt: TGTGCCAGCAGTTACAGAACCCAGGACAGGGTCAATCAGCCCCAGCATTTT
cdr3_aa: CASSYRTQDRVNQPQHF

j_call: TRBJ1-2
clone_size: many
v_call: TRBV11-2
d_call: TRBD1
cdr3_nt: TGTGCCAGCAGCCTAGGGGGCAAGACTAACTATGGCTACACCTTC
cdr3_aa: CASSLGGKTNYGYTF

j_call: TRBJ1-1
clone_size: many
v_call: TRBV12-3/TRBV12-4
d_call: NA
cdr3_nt: TGTGCCAGCAGTTTAGGGGCAGCTCGGGGTGCTGAAGCTTTCTTT
cdr3_aa: CASSLGAARGAEAFF

j_call: TRBJ2-7
clone_size: many
v_call: TRBV20-1
d_call: TRBD2
cdr3_nt: TGCAGTGCTATCAAGACTAGCGGGGGTTTAGAGCAGTACTTC
cdr3_aa: CSAIKTSGGLEQYF

j_call: TRBJ2-7
clone_size: many
v_call: TRBV2
d_call: TRBD1
cdr3_nt: TGTGCCAGCAGTGATAATGGTCGGGACAGCGACTACGAGCAGTACTTC
cdr3_aa: CASSDNGRDSDYEQYF

j_call: TRBJ2-2
clone_size: many
v_call: TRBV7-9
d_call: NA
cdr3_nt: TGTGCCAGCAGCTTAGCGAGTAGTATGAACACCGGGGAGCTGTTTTTT
cdr3_aa: CASSLASSMNTGELFF

j_call: TRBJ2-7
clone_size: many
v_call: TRBV7-2
d_call: NA
cdr3_nt: TGTGCCAGCAGCGCCGGACGTGTGCTCGAGCAGTACTTC
cdr3_aa: CASSAGRVLEQYF

j_call: TRBJ1-1
clone_size: many
v_call: TRBV4-1
d_call: NA
cdr3_nt: TGCGCCAGCAGCCAAGATTTTTTCGGCCGGGGTCCTGAAGTTATGAACACTGAAGCTTTCTTT
cdr3_aa: CASSQDFFGRGPEVMNTEAFF

j_call: TRBJ2-7
clone_size: many
v_call: TRBV7-9
d_call: TRBD1
cdr3_nt: TGTGCCAGCAGCCCGCAGGGGGCTAATAACGAGCAGTACTTC
cdr3_aa: CASSPQGANNEQYF

j_call: TRBJ2-7
clone_size: NA
v_call: TRBV5-1
d_call: NA
cdr3_nt: TGCGCCAGCAGCCCGGGCAACTCCGACGAGCAGTACTTC
cdr3_aa: CASSPGNSDEQYF

j_call: TRBJ1-5
clone_size: few
v_call: TRBV20-1
d_call: TRBD1
cdr3_nt: TGCAGTGCTAGGAACAGGGGTTATGGGGAGGGTGGTCAGCCCCAGCATTTT
cdr3_aa: CSARNRGYGEGGQPQHF

j_call: TRBJ1-4
clone_size: many
v_call: TRBV29-1
d_call: NA
cdr3_nt: TGCAGCGTTGGGCATGAAAAACTGTTTTTT
cdr3_aa: CSVGHEKLFF

j_call: TRBJ2-1
clone_size: many
v_call: TRBV7-2
d_call: NA
cdr3_nt: TGTGCCAGCAGCTTATCATTTGCGCTAAGCTCCTACAATGAGCAGTTCTTC
cdr3_aa: CASSLSFALSSYNEQFF